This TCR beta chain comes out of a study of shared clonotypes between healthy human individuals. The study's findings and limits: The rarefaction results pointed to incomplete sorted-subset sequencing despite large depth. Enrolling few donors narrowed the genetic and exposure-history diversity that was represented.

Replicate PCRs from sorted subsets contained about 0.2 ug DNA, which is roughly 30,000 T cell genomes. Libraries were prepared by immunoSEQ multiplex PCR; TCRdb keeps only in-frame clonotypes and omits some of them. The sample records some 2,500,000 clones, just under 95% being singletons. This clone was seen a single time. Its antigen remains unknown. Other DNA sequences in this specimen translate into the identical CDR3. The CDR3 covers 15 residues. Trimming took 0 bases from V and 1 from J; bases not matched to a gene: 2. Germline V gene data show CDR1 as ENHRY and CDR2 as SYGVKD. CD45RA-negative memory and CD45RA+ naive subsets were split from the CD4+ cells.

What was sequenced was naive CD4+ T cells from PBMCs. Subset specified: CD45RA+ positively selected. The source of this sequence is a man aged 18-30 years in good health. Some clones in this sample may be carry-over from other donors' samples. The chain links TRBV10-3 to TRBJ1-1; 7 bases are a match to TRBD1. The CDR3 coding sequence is TGTGCCATCAGTGAGTCCGGGACAGCGAACACTGAAGCTTTCTTT. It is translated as CAISESGTANTEAFF.